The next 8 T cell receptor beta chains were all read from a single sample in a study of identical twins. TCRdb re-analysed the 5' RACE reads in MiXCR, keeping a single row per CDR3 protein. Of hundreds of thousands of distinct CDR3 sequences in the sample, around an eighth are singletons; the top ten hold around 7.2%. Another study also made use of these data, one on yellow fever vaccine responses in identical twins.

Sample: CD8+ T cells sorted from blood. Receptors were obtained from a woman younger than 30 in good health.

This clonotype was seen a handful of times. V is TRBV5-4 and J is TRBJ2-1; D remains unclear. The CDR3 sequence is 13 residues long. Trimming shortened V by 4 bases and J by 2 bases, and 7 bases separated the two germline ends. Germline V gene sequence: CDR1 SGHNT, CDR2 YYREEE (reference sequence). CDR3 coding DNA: TGTGCCAGCAGCGACGCTACCTACAATGAGCAGTTCTTC. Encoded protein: CASSDATYNEQFF.

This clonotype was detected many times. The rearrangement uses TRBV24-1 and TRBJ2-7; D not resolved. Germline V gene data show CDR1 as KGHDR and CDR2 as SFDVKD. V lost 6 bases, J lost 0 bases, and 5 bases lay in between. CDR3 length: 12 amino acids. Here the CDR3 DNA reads TGTGCCACCAGTTCAGGCTCCTACGAGCAGTACTTC. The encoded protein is CATSSGSYEQYF.

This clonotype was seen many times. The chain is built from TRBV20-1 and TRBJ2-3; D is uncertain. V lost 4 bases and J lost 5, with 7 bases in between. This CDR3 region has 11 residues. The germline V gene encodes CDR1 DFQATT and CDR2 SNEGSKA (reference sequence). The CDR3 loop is CSATPGDTQYF. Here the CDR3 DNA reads TGCAGTGCTACCCCCGGAGATACGCAGTATTTT.

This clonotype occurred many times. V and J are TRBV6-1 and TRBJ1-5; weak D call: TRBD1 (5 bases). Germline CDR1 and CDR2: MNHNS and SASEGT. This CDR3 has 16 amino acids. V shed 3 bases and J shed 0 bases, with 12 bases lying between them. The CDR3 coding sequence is TGTGCCAGCAGTGACCCACAGGCCGGTAGCAATCAGCCCCAGCATTTT. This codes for CASSDPQAGSNQPQHF.

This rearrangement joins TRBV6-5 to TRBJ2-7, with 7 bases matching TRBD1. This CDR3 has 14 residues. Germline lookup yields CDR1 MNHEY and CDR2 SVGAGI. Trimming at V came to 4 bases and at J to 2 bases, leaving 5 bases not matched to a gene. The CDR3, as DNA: TGTGCCAGCAGTTTGGCCGGGACAGCCTACGAGCAGTACTTC. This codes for CASSLAGTAYEQYF.

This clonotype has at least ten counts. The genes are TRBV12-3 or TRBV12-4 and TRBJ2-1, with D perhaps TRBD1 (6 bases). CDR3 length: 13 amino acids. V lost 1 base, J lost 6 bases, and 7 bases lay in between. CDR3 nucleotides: TGTGCCAGCAGTTTAGGGGGGCTCAATGAGCAGTTCTTC. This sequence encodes CASSLGGLNEQFF.

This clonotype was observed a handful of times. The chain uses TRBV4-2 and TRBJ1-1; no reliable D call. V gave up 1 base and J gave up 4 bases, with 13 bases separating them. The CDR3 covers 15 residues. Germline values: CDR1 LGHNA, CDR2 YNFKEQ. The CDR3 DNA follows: TGTGCCAGCAGCCAAGCCCTGAGGGTCTCCACTGAAGCTTTCTTT. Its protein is CASSQALRVSTEAFF.

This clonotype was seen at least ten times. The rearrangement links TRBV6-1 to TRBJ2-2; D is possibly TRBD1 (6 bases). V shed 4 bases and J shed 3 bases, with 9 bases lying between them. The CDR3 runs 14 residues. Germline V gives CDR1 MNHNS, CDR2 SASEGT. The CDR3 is CASSGGQDTGELFF. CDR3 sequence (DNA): TGTGCCAGCAGTGGGGGACAAGACACCGGGGAGCTGTTTTTT.